Here is one T cell receptor beta chain with its context. The CDR3 extends over 15 amino acids. The V and J ends lost 3 bases and 6 bases respectively, with 14 bases between them. CDR1 and CDR2 from the germline V gene are KGHDR and SFDVKD. This entry comes from a study of blood T cell repertoires in COVID-19. Study in general: Sources were T cells, B-cell-depleted T cells, or PBMCs; the material itself was cDNA or gDNA.

Authors' methods: Amplifying reference gene primers gave estimates of nucleated cell counts. The table came from immunoSEQ multiplex PCR; TCRdb's copy has only in-frame clones and leaves some out. That table furnishes V, J and clone size, whereas the DNA furnished D and trimming. The table has approximately 200,000 clones, 87% seen once. This TCR was recovered from a man aged 55 to 69 who had recovered from COVID-19. Sequencing was performed on peripheral blood. The V gene is TRBV24-1, the J gene TRBJ2-1; perhaps TRBD2 as D (6 bases). The CDR3 DNA follows: TGTGCCACCAGTGATCCCGGGGCCGGGGGCAATGAGCAGTTCTTC. The encoded protein is CATSDPGAGGNEQFF.